This TCR beta chain is drawn from a study of type 1 regulatory T cells. Study details: T-allo10 is an in vitro-generated, Tr1-enriched CD4 T cell product specific for alloantigen.

The graft donor-derived T-allo10 cells reportedly recognize host alloantigens, are anergic, and suppress alloantigen-specifically. TCRdb processed the reads anew with MiXCR; each CDR3 protein has one entry. The sample shows 60,000 to 70,000 distinct CDR3 sequences, about 60% of them seen only once. CDR3 length equals 19 residues. Germline CDR1 and CDR2: DFQATT and SNEGSKA (reference sequence). About this clonotype: Its cognate antigen is unknown. A read error may account for a junction end that differs from germline.

The sequence was collected from a human donor in good health. The sequenced sample was cultured T cells, either the whole culture or a sorted T cell fraction (not recorded which). The subset here: Tr1-enriched cell product generated in vitro against host alloantigens. This chain connects TRBV20-1 to TRBJ1-5; 12 bases agree with TRBD1. CDR3 region: CSATNFRDRGRPGNQPRHF. CDR3 nucleotide sequence: TGCAGTGCTACCAATTTCCGGGACAGGGGGCGCCCCGGCAATCAGCCCCGGCATTTT.